This T cell receptor (beta chain) was found in a study of T cells in localized non-small cell lung cancer. Findings of the study overall: The appearance of a median 57 of the top 100 tumor clones was seen in adjacent lung.

For this clone: Its antigen remains unknown.

The protocol was immunoSEQ multiplex PCR, while the TCRdb copy is restricted to in-frame clones and leaves out a portion. This sample carries around 25,000 clones, roughly 90% of them seen once, and the ten largest clones take 12% to 15%. The CDR3 length is 15 residues. V trimming: 6 bases; J trimming: 5 bases; junction bases outside the gene matches: 3. Germline V gene lookup returns CDR1 LNHDA and CDR2 SQIVND (reference sequence). The TCR was taken from a man aged 35 to 69 with stage III squamous cell lung carcinoma. The starting material was peripheral blood, obtained before any cancer treatment. This chain connects TRBV19 to TRBJ2-1; 14 nucleotides match TRBD2. The CDR3 nucleotides read TGTGCCAGTAGGGGACTAGCGGGAGTAGACAATGAGCAGTTCTTC. Translated, it gives CASRGLAGVDNEQFF.